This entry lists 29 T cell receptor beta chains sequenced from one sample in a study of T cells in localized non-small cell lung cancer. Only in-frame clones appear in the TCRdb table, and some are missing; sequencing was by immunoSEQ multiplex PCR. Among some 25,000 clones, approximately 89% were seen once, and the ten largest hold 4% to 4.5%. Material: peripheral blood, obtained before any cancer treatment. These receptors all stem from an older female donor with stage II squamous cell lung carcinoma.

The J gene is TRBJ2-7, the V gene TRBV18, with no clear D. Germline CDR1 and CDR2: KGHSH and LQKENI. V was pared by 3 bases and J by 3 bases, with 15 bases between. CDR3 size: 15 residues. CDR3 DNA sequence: TGTGCCAGCTCACCTCCCGGTGGTGGCCACTACGAGCAGTACTTC. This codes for CASSPPGGGHYEQYF.

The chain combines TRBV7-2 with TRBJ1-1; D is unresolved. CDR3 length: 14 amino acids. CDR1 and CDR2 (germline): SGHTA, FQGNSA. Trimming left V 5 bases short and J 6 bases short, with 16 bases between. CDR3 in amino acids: CASSILLRGSEAFF. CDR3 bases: TGTGCCAGCAGCATACTACTGCGAGGGTCTGAAGCTTTCTTT.

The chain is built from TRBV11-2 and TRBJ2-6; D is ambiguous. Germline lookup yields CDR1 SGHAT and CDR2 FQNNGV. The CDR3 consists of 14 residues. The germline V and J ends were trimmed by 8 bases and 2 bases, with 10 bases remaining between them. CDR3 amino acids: CASVGMTGANVLTF. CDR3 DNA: TGTGCCAGCGTGGGGATGACTGGGGCCAACGTCCTGACTTTC.

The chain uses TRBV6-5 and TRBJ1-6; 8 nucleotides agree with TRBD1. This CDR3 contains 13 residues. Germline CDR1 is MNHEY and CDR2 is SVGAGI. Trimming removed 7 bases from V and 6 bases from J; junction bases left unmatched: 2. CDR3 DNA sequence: TGTGCCAGCACGCAGGGGGCTAATTCACCCCTCCACTTT. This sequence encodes CASTQGANSPLHF.

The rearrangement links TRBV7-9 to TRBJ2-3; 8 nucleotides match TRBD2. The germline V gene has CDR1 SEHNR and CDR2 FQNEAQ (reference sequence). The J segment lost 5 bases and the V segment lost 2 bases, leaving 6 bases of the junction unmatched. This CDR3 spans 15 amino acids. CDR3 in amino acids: CASSLSGGTGDTQYF. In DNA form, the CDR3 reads TGTGCCAGCAGCTTAAGCGGGGGAACGGGAGATACGCAGTATTTT.

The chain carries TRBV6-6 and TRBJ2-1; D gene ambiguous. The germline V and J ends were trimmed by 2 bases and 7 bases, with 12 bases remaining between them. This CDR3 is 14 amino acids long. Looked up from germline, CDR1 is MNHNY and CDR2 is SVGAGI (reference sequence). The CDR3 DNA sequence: TGTGCCAGCAGTTACGGAGAGATGAGGAATGAGCAGTTCTTC. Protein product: CASSYGEMRNEQFF.

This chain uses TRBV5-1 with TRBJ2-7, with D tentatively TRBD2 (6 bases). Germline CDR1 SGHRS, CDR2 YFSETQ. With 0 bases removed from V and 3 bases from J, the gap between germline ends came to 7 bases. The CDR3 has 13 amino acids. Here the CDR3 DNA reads TGCGCCAGCAGCTTGGGCGGGAACTACGAGCAGTACTTC. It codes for CASSLGGNYEQYF.

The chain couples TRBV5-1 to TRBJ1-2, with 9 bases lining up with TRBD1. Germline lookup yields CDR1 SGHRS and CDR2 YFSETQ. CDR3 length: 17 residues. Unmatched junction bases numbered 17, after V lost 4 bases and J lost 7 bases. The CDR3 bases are TGCGCCAGCAGCCCACGAAATTACCGGGACAGGGAGCTTGGCTACACCTTC. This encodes CASSPRNYRDRELGYTF. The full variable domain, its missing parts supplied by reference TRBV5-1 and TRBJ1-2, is KAGVTQTPRYLIKTRGQQVTLSCSPISGHRSVSWYQQTPGQGLQFLFEYFSETQRNKGNFPGRFSGRQFSNSRSEMNVSTLELGDSALYLCASSPRNYRDRELGYTFGSGTRLTVV.

In DNA, the CDR3 is TGCGCCAGCAGCTTCCCGGGCACAGATACGCAGTATTTT. Its protein is CASSFPGTDTQYF. The genes are TRBV5-1 and TRBJ2-3; no reliable D call. Trimming removed 2 bases from V and 1 base from J, with 5 bases in between. The CDR3 consists of 13 residues. CDR1 and CDR2 from the germline V gene are SGHRS and YFSETQ.

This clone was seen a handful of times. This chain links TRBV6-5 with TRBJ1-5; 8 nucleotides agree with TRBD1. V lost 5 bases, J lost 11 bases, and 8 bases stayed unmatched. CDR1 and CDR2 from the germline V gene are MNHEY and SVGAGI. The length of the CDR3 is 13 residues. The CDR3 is CASSGQGPMAQHF. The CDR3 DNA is TGTGCCAGCAGTGGACAGGGACCGATGGCCCAGCATTTT.

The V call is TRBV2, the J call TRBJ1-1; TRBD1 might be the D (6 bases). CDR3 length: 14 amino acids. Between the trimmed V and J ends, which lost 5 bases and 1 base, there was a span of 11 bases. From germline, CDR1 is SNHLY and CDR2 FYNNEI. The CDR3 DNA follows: TGTGCCAGCAGTTTCCTGGGACAGAACACTGAAGCTTTCTTT. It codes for CASSFLGQNTEAFF.

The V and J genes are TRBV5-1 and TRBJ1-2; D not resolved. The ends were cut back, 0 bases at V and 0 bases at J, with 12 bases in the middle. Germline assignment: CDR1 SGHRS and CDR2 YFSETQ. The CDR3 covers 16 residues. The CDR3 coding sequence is TGCGCCAGCAGCTTGGAATCAGCTTTATCTAACTATGGCTACACCTTC. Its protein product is CASSLESALSNYGYTF.

CDR3 sequence: CASSYSGGSEQYF. CDR3 nucleotide sequence: TGTGCCAGCAGTTACTCGGGGGGCTCCGAGCAGTACTTC. The J gene is TRBJ2-7, the V gene TRBV6-5, with D perhaps assigned TRBD1 or TRBD2 (6 bases each). CDR3 size: 13 residues. With 0 bases removed from V and 6 bases from J, the gap between germline ends came to 9 bases. The germline gives CDR1 MNHEY, CDR2 SVGAGI.

The DNA for the CDR3 is TGTGCCAGCAGCCCCCCCTTGGGGCGCACTGAAGCTTTCTTT. It yields the protein CASSPPLGRTEAFF. The V call is TRBV7-9, the J call TRBJ1-1; D is perhaps TRBD1 (5 bases). Germline-derived CDR1 and CDR2 are SEHNR and FQNEAQ (reference sequence). Trimming stripped 5 bases from V and 4 bases from J, with 14 bases between. The CDR3 consists of 14 residues.

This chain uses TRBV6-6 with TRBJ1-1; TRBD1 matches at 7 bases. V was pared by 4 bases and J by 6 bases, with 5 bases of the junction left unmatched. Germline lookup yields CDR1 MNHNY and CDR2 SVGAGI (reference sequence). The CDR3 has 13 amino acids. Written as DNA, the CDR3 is TGTGCCAGCAGTTCCGCGACAGGGTCTGAAGCTTTCTTT. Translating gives CASSSATGSEAFF.

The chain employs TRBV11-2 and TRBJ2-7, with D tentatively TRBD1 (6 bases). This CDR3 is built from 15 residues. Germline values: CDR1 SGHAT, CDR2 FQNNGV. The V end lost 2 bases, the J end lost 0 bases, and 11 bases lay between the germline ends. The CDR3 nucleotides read TGTGCCAGCAGCTTAATCAGGGGAGTCTCCTACGAGCAGTACTTC. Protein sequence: CASSLIRGVSYEQYF.

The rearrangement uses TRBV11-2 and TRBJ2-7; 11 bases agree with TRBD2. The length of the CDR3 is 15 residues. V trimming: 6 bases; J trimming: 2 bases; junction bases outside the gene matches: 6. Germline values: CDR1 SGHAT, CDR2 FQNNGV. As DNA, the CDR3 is TGTGCCAGCAGACCAGAGGGACTAGCGGCCTACGAGCAGTACTTC. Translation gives CASRPEGLAAYEQYF.

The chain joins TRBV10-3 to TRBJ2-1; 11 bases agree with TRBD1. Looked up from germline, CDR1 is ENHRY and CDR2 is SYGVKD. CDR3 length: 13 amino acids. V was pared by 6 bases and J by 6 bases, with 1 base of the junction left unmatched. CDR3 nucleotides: TGTGCCATCAGGGACAGGGGGCGCAATGAGCAGTTCTTC. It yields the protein CAIRDRGRNEQFF.

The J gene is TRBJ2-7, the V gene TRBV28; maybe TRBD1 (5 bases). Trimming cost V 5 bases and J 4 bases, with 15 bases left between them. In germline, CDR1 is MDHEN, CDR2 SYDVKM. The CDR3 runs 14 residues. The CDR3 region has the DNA TGTGCCAGCAGTCCGCCGGACAACCTTTACGAGCAGTACTTC. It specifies CASSPPDNLYEQYF.

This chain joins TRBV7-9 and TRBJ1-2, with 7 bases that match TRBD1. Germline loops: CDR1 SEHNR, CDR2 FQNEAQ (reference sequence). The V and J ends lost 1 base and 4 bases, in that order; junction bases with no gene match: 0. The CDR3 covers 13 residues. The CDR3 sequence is CASSLGQGYGYTF. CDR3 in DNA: TGTGCCAGCAGCTTAGGACAGGGCTATGGCTACACCTTC.

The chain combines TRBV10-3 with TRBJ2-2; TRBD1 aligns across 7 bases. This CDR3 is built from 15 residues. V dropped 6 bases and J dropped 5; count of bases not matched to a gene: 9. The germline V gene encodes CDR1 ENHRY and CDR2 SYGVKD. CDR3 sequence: CAIRNRTGGTGELFF. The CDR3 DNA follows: TGTGCCATCAGGAACAGGACAGGCGGGACCGGGGAGCTGTTTTTT.

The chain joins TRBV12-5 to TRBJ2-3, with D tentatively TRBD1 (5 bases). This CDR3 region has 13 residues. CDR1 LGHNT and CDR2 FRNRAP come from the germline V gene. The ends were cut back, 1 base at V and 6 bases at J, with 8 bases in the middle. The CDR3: CASGLGGADTQYF. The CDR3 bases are TGTGCTAGTGGTTTGGGTGGGGCGGATACGCAGTATTTT.

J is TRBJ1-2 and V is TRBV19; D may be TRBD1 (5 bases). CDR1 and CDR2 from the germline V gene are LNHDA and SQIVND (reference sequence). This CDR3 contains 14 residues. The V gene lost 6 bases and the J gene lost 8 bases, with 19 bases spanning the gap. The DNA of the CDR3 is TGTGCCAGTAGCACGGGACGGCCGATAGAAGGCTACACCTTC. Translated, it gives CASSTGRPIEGYTF.

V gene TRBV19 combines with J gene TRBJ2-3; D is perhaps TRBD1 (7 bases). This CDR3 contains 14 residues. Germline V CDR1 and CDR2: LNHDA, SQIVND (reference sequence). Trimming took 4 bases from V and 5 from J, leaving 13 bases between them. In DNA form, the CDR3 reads TGTGCCAGTAGTACAGCAGGGGGAGGAGATACGCAGTATTTT. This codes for CASSTAGGGDTQYF.

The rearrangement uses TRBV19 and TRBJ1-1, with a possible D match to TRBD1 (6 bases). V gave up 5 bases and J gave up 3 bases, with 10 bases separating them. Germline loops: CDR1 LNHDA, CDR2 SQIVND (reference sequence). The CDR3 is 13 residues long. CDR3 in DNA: TGTGCCAGTAGTTCCAGGGGCGACACTGAAGCTTTCTTT. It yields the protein CASSSRGDTEAFF. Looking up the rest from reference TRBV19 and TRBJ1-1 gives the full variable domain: DGGITQSPKYLFRKEGQNVTLSCEQNLNHDAMYWYRQDPGQGLRLIYYSQIVNDFQKGDIAEGYSVSREKKESFPLTVTSAQKNPTAFYLCASSSRGDTEAFFGQGTRLTVV.

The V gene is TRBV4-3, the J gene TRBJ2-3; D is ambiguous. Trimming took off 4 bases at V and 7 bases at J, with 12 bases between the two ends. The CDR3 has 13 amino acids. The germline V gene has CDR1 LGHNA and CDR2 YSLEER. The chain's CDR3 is CASSRSQGYTQYF. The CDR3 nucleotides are TGCGCCAGCAGCCGATCGCAAGGGTATACGCAGTATTTT.

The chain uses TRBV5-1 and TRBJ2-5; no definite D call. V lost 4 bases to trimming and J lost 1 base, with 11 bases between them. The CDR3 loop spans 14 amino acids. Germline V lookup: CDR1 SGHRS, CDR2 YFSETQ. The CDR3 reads CASSRTGTQETQYF. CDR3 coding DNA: TGCGCCAGCAGCCGTACTGGAACCCAAGAGACCCAGTACTTC. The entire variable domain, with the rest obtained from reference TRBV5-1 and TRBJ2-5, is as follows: KAGVTQTPRYLIKTRGQQVTLSCSPISGHRSVSWYQQTPGQGLQFLFEYFSETQRNKGNFPGRFSGRQFSNSRSEMNVSTLELGDSALYLCASSRTGTQETQYFGPGTRLLVL.

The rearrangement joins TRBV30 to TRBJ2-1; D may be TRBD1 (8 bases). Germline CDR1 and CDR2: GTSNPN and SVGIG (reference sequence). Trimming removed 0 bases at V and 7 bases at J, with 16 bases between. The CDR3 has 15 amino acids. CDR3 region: CAWSVRDRRGNEQFF. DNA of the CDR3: TGTGCCTGGAGTGTACGGGACAGGCGGGGGAATGAGCAGTTCTTC. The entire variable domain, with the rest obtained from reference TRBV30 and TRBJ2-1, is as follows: SQTIHQWPATLVQPVGSPLSLECTVEGTSNPNLYWYRQAAGRGLQLLFYSVGIGQISSEVPQNLSASRPQDRQFILSSKKLLLSDSGFYLCAWSVRDRRGNEQFFGPGTRLTVL.

CDR3 loop: CASSPGTTDTQYF. The CDR3 DNA sequence: TGTGCCAGCAGCCCCGGGACCACAGATACGCAGTATTTT. V usage is TRBV7-9 and J usage is TRBJ2-3; D could derive from TRBD1 or TRBD2 (5 bases each). The CDR3 covers 13 residues. V lost 5 bases and J lost 2, with 8 bases in between. The V gene's germline CDR1 is SEHNR and CDR2 FQNEAQ (reference sequence).